These 5 T cell receptor beta chains originate from one sample sequenced in a study of spatial heterogeneity in lung cancer. TCRdb passed the 5' RACE reads through MiXCR, listing each CDR3 protein once. This sample yields some 14,000 distinct CDR3 sequences, of which more than 4.5% are seen a single time; approximately 35% belongs to the top ten. Time point indicated: sample taken at primary tumor resection. From tumor, nontumor lung or frozen PBMC, whole RNA was taken unsorted for sequencing. The sequencing used lung tumor tissue, collected at surgery. Every receptor here comes from a human donor with early-stage non-small cell lung cancer.

This clonotype was recorded at least ten times. This beta chain is an unintended read in a library built for alpha chains; its size means little. The chain employs TRBV6-2 or TRBV6-3 and TRBJ2-1; TRBD2 matches 8 bases. The CDR3 sequence is 14 residues long. Germline-derived CDR1 and CDR2 are MNHEY and SVGEGT. The V segment lost 7 bases and the J segment 7 bases; nucleotides outside the gene matches: 9. CDR3 region: CASNFGTRGNEQFF. The CDR3 DNA reads TGTGCCAGCAACTTCGGGACTAGGGGTAATGAGCAGTTCTTC.

This clonotype was recorded many times. This beta chain is a stray sequence in a library constructed for alpha chains; its clone size is not meaningful. V is TRBV20-1 and J is TRBJ2-7, with 8 bases aligning to TRBD2. This CDR3 comprises 14 residues. V trimming: 2 bases; J trimming: 6 bases; junction bases outside the gene matches: 9. CDR1 and CDR2 (germline): DFQATT, SNEGSKA (reference sequence). The CDR3 bases are TGCAGTGCTAGAATCTTCGGGGGGGCATTCGAGCAGTACTTC. Residues: CSARIFGGAFEQYF.

This clonotype was observed many times. This beta chain is a stray read from a library made for alpha chains; its abundance is not meaningful. V is TRBV27 and J is TRBJ1-1, with no clear D. Trimming took 3 bases from V and 1 from J, leaving 12 bases between them. CDR3 size: 15 residues. Germline CDR1 MNHEY, CDR2 SMNVEV (reference sequence). This CDR3 is CASSLAPFWNTEAFF. The CDR3 DNA follows: TGTGCCAGCAGTTTGGCCCCTTTTTGGAACACTGAAGCTTTCTTT.

This clonotype was counted a few times. A library made for alpha chains picked up this beta chain off target, so its size means little. This chain connects TRBV10-2 to TRBJ1-5; D unclear. Deletions cut 5 bases from V and 8 bases from J, with 13 bases between. The germline CDR1 and CDR2 sequences are WSHSY and SAAADI. The length of the CDR3 is 13 residues. DNA for the CDR3: TGCGCCAGCAGTTTTGGGGTCGGGAAGCCCCAGCATTTT. Translated: CASSFGVGKPQHF.

At least ten counts were recorded for this clonotype. Since it is a stray read in a library aimed at alpha chains, this beta chain has a size that is not meaningful. The genes are TRBV7-8 and TRBJ1-6; D not resolved. This CDR3 contains 15 residues. Trimming removed 7 bases at V and 5 bases at J, with 15 bases between. Germline V CDR1 and CDR2: SGHVS, FQNEAQ. CDR3 sequence reads: CASTQRAPHNSPLHF. The CDR3 DNA reads TGTGCCAGCACCCAGAGGGCACCTCATAATTCACCCCTCCACTTT.